The 4 T cell receptor beta chains below come from one sample, sequenced in a study of cytomegalovirus exposure and HLA in healthy donors. 13 Jbeta primers and 60 Vbeta primers were used for the PCR. TCRdb keeps only in-frame clones here, not all; method: immunoSEQ multiplex PCR. This sample carries 100,000 to 150,000 clones, roughly four fifths of them seen once, and the ten largest clones take approximately 7.8%. The material sequenced was PBMCs. The origin of the receptors is a male donor in good health and CMV-seronegative.

V and J are TRBV5-4 and TRBJ1-5; 9 bases map to TRBD1. CDR1 is SGHNT, CDR2 YYREEE, per germline (reference sequence). The CDR3 spans 14 residues. V gave up 4 bases and J gave up 4 bases; unmatched junction bases: 3. The CDR3 here is CASSEGQGNQPQHF. The CDR3, as DNA: TGTGCCAGCAGCGAAGGACAGGGGAATCAGCCCCAGCATTTT.

The chain combines TRBV7-9 with TRBJ2-7, with D tentatively TRBD1 (5 bases). V lost 4 bases and J 5 bases, leaving 18 bases between the germline ends. Per the germline V gene, CDR1 is SEHNR and CDR2 is FQNEAQ (reference sequence). The CDR3 is 15 residues long. This CDR3 is CASSSTTVPGDEQYF. The CDR3 nucleotides read TGTGCCAGCAGCTCGACGACAGTGCCAGGCGACGAGCAGTACTTC.

The gene calls are TRBV29-1 and TRBJ2-5, with D unresolved. Judging by the DNA end, TRBJ2-7 fits better; the J call may be wrong. Germline V gives CDR1 SQVTM, CDR2 ANQGSEA. The CDR3 contains 14 residues. The CDR3 region is CSVEVPGSSYEQYF. CDR3 DNA: TGCAGCGTTGAAGTGCCAGGAAGCTCCTACGAGCAGTACTTC.

The chain couples TRBV27 to TRBJ2-1, with 8 bases lining up with TRBD1. Germline V gene lookup returns CDR1 MNHEY and CDR2 SMNVEV (reference sequence). V trimming: 5 bases; J trimming: 4 bases; junction bases outside the gene matches: 7. This CDR3 spans 15 amino acids. As DNA, the CDR3 is TGTGCCAGCAGTACAGACAGGGGCTCTTACAATGAGCAGTTCTTC. Protein product: CASSTDRGSYNEQFF.